This TCR beta chain was sequenced during a study of blood T cell repertoires in COVID-19. The CDR3 has 15 residues. V dropped 7 bases and J dropped 6 bases, with 18 bases sitting between them. CDR1 LNHNV and CDR2 YYDKDF come from the germline V gene (reference sequence). This clone appeared once. Clones were read by immunoSEQ multiplex PCR, and TCRdb kept only the in-frame ones, dropping some. The sample gives a few hundred thousand clones, roughly 80% of which show up once; roughly 10% is in the top ten. The chain couples TRBV15 to TRBJ2-2; possibly TRBD1 for D (5 bases). The sequencing sample was made of peripheral blood. This receptor was taken from an elderly man with acute or convalescent COVID-19. CDR3 loop: CATTHYSLGAGELFF. The CDR3 DNA follows: TGTGCCACCACCCATTATAGCTTAGGGGCCGGGGAGCTGTTTTTT.